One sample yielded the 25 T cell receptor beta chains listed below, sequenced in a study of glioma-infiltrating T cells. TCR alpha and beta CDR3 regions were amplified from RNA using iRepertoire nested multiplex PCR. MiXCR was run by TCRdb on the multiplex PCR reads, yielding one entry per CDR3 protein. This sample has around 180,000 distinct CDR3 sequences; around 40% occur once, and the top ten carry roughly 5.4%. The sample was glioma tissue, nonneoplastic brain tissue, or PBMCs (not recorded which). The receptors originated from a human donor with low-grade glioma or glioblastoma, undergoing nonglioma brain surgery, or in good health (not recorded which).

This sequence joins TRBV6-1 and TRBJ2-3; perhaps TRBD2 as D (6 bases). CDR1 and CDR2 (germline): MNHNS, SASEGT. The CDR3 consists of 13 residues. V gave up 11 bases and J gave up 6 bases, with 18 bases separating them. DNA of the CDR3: TGTGCCGGAGGGAGAGGTGGGCGGGATACGCAGTATTTT. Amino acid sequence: CAGGRGGRDTQYF.

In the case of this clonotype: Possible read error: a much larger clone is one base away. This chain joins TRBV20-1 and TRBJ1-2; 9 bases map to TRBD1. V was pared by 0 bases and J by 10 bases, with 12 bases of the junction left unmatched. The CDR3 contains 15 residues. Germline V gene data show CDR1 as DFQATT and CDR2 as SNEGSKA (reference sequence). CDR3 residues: CSARESGTGIGVYTF. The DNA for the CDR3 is TGCAGTGCTAGAGAATCCGGGACAGGGATCGGCGTCTACACCTTC.

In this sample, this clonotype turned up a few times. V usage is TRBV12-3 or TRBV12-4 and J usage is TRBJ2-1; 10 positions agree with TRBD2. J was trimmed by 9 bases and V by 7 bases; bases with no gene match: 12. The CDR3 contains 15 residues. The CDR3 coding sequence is TGTGCCAGCACCGAATCTAGCGGGAGTGAAGGTGAGCAGTTCTTC. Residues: CASTESSGSEGEQFF.

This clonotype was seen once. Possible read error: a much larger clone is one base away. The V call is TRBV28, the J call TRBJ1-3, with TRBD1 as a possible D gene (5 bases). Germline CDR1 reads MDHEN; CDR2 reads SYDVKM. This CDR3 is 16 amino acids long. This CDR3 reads CASSLPGHYSGNTVYF. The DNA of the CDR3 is TGTGCCAGCAGTTTACCCGGACATTACTCTGGAAACACCGTATATTTT.

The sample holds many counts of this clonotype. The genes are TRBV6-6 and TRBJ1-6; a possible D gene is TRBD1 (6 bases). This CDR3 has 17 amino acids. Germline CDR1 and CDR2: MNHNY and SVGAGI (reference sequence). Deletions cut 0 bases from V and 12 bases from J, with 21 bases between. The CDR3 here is CASSYSQGSRMYVPLHF. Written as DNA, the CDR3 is TGTGCCAGCAGTTACTCTCAGGGGTCCCGTATGTACGTACCCCTCCACTTT.

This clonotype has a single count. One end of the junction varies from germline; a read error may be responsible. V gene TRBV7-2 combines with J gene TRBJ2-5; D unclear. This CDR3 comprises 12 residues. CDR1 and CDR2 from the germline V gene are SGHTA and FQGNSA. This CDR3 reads CAGSLGSETKYF. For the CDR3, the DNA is TGTGCCGGCAGCTTAGGTAGTGAGACCAAGTACTTC.

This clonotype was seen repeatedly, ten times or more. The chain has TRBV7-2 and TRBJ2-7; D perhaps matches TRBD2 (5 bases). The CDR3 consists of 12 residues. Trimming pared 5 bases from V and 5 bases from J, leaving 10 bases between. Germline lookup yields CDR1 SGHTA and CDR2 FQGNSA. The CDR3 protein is CASSPTSDEQYF. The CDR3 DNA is TGTGCCAGCAGCCCCACTAGTGACGAGCAGTACTTC.

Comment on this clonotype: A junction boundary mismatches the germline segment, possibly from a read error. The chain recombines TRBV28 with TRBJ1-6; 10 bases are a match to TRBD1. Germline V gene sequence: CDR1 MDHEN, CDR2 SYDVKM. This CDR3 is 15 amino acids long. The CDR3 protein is CACSPSGQGNSPLHF. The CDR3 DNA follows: TGTGCCTGCAGTCCCTCGGGACAGGGGAATTCACCCCTCCACTTT. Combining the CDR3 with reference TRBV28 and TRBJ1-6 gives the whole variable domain DVKVTQSSRYLVKRTGEKVFLECVQDMDHENMFWYRQDPGLGLRLIYFSYDVKMKEKGDIPEGYSVSREKKERFSLILESASTNQTSMYLCACSPSGQGNSPLHFGNGTRLTVT.

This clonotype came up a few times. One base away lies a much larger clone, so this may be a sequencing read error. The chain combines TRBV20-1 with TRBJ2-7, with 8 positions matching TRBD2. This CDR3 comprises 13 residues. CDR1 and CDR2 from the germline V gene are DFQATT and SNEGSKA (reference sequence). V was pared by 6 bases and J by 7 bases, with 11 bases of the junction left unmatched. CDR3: CSARNSGTLEQYF. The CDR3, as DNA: TGCAGTGCCAGGAATAGCGGGACGCTGGAGCAGTACTTC.

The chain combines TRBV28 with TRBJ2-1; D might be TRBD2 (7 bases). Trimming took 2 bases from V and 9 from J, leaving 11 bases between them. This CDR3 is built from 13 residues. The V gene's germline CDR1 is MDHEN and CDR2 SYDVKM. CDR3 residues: CASSLLGGGEQFF. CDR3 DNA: TGTGCCAGCAGTTTACTAGGGGGGGGTGAGCAGTTCTTC.

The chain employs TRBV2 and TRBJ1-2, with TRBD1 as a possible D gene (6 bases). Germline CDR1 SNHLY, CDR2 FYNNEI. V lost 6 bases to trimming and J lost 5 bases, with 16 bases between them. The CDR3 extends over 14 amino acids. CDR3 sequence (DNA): TGTGCCAGCAGGGGAACGCGACAGGAATATGGCTACACCTTC. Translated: CASRGTRQEYGYTF. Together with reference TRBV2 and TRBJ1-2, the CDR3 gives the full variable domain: EPEVTQTPSHQVTQMGQEVILRCVPISNHLYFYWYRQILGQKVEFLVSFYNNEISEKSEIFDDQFSVERPDGSNFTLKIRSTKLEDSAMYFCASRGTRQEYGYTFGSGTRLTVV.

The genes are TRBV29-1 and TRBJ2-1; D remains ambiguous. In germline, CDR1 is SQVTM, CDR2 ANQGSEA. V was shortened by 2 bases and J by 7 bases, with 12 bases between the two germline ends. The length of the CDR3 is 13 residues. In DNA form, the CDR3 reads TGCAGCGTTGAACCGGCGGCTAAGAATGAGCAGTTCTTC. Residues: CSVEPAAKNEQFF.

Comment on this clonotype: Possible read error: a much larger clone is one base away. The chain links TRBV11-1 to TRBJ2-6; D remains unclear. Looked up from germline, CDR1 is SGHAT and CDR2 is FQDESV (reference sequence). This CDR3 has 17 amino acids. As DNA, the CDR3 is TGTGCCAGAAGCTTAGACCGCTCAAGCTTCGGGGCCAACGTCCTGACTTTC. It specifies CARSLDRSSFGANVLTF.

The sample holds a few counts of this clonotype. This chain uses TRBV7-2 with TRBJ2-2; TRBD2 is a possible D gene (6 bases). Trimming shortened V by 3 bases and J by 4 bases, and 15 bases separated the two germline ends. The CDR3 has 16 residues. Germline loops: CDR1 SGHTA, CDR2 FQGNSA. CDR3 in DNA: TGTGCCAGCAGCTTCAGCCCTCTAGCGAGCACCGGGGAGCTGTTTTTT. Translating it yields CASSFSPLASTGELFF.

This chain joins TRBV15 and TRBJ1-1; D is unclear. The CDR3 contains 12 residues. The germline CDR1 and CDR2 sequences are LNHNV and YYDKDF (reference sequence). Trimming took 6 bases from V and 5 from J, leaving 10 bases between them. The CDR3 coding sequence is TGTGCCACCAGAGATGGGCTGACTGAAGCTTTCTTT. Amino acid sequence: CATRDGLTEAFF.

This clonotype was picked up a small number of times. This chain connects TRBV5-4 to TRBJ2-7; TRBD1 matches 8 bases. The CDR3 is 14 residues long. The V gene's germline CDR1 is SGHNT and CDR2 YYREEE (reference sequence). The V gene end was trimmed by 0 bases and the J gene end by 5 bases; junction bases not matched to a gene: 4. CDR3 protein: CASSLGTGLNEQYF. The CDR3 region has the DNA TGTGCCAGCAGCTTGGGGACAGGGTTGAACGAGCAGTACTTC.

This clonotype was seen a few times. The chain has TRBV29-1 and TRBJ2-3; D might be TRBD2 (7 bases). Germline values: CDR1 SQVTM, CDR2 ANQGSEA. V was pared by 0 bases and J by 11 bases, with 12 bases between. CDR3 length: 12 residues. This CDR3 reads CSVEERGGKQYF. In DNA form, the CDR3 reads TGCAGCGTTGAAGAGAGGGGGGGGAAGCAGTATTTT.

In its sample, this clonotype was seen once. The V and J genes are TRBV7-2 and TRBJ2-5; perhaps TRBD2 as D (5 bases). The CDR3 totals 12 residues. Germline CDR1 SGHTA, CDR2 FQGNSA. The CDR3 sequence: CAGSLARPPVYF. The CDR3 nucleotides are TGTGCAGGCAGCTTAGCGCGGCCTCCCGTGTACTTC. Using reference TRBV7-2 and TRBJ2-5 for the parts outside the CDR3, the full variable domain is GAGVSQSPSNKVTEKGKDVELRCDPISGHTALYWYRQSLGQGLEFLIYFQGNSAPDKSGLPSDRFSAERTGGSVSTLTIQRTQQEDSAVYLCAGSLARPPVYFGPGTRLLVL.

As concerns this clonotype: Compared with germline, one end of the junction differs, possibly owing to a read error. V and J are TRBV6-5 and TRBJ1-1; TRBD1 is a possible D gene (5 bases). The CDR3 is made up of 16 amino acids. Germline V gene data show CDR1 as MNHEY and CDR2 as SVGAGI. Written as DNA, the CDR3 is TGTGCAAGCAGTGAAGCAGCGGGGCGGATGAACACTGAAGCTTTCTTT. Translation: CASSEAAGRMNTEAFF.

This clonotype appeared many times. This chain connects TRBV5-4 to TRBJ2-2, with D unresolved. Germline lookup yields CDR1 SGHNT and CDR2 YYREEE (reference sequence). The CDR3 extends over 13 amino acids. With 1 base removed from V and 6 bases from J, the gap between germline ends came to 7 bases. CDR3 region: CASSLMGSGELFF. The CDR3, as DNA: TGTGCCAGCAGCTTGATGGGATCCGGGGAGCTGTTTTTT.

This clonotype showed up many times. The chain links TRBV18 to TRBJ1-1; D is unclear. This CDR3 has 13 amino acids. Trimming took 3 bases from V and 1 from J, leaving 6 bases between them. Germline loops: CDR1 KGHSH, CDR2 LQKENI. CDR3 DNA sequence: TGTGCCAGCTCACCGAAAGGGAACACTGAAGCTTTCTTT. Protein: CASSPKGNTEAFF.

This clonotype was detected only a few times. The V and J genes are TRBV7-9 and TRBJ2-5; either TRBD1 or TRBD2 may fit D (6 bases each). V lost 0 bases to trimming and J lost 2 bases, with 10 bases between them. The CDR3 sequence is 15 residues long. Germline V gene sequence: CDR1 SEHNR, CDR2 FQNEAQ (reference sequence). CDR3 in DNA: TGTGCCAGCAGCTTAGCGCGGGACATGCAAGAGACCCAGTACTTC. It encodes CASSLARDMQETQYF. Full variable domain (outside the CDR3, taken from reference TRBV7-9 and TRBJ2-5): DTGVSQNPRHKITKRGQNVTFRCDPISEHNRLYWYRQTLGQGPEFLTYFQNEAQLEKSRLLSDRFSAERPKGSFSTLEIQRTEQGDSAMYLCASSLARDMQETQYFGPGTRLLVL.

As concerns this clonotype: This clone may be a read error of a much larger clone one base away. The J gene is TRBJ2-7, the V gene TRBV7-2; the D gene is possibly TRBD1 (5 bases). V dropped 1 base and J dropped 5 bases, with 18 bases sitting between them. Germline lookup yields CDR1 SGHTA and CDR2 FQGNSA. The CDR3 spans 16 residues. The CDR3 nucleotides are TGTGCCAGCAGCTTAGAAGGGGCGGACATCAATCACGAGCAGTACTTC. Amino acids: CASSLEGADINHEQYF.

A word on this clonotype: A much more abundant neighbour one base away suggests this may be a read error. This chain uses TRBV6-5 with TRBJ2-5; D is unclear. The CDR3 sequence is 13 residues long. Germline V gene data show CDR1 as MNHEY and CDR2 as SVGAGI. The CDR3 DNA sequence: TGTGCCGGGTCCAGAAGTGATACGGAGACCCATTACTTC. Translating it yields CAGSRSDTETHYF.

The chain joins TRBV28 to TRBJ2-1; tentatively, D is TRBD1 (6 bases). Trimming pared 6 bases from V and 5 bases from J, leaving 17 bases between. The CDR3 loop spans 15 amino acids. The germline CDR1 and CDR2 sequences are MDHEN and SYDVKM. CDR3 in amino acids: CASSPWGRRHNEQFF. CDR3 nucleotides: TGTGCCAGCAGCCCCTGGGGGCGGAGACACAATGAGCAGTTCTTC.